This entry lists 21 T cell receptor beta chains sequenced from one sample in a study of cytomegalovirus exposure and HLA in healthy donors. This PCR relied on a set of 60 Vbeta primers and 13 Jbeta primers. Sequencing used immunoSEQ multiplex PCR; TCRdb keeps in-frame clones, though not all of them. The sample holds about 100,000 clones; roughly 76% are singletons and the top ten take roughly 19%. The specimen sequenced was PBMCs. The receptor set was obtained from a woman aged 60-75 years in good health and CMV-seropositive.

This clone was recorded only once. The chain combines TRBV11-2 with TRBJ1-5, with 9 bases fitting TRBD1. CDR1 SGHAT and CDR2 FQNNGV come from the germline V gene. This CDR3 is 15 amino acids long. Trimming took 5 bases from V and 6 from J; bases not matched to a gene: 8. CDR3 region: CASSLRTGDGQPQHF. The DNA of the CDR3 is TGTGCCAGCAGCCTCCGGACAGGGGACGGTCAGCCCCAGCATTTT.

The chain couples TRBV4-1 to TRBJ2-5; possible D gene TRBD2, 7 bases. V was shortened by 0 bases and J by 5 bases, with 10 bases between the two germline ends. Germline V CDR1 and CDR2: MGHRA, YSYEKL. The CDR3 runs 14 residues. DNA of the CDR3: TGCGCCAGCAGCCAAGAACGGGGGGCGGAGACCCAGTACTTC. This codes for CASSQERGAETQYF.

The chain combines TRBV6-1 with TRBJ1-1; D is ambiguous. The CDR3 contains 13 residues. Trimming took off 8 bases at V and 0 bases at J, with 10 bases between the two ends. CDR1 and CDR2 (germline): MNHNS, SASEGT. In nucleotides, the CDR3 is TGTGCCAGCTTTGGACTCTTGAACACTGAAGCTTTCTTT. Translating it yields CASFGLLNTEAFF.

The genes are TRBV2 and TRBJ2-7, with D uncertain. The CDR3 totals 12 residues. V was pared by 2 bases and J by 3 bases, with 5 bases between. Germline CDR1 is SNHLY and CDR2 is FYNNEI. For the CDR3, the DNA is TGTGCCAGCAGTGAACAGAACTACGAGCAGTACTTC. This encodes CASSEQNYEQYF. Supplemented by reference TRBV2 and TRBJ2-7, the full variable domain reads EPEVTQTPSHQVTQMGQEVILRCVPISNHLYFYWYRQILGQKVEFLVSFYNNEISEKSEIFDDQFSVERPDGSNFTLKIRSTKLEDSAMYFCASSEQNYEQYFGPGTRLTVT.

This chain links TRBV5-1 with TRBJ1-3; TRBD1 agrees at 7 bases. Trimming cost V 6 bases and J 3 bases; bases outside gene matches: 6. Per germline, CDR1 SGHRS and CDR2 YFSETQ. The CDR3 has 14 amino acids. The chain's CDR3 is CASTATGNGNTIYF. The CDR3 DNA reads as TGCGCCAGCACCGCGACAGGGAATGGAAACACCATATATTTT.

CDR3 residues: CASSDSRTEAFF. DNA for the CDR3: TGCGCCAGCAGTGATTCGAGGACTGAAGCTTTCTTT. The chain has TRBV10-2 and TRBJ1-1; no firm D call. Looked up from germline, CDR1 is WSHSY and CDR2 is SAAADI. V lost 3 bases, J lost 5 bases, and 7 bases lay in between. The CDR3 has 12 residues.

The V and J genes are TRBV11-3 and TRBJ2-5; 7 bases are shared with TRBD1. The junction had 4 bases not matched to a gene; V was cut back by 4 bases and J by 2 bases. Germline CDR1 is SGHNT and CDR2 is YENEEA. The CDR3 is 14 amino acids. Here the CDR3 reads CASSSGTAQETQYF. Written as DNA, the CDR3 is TGTGCCAGCAGCTCCGGGACAGCGCAAGAGACCCAGTACTTC.

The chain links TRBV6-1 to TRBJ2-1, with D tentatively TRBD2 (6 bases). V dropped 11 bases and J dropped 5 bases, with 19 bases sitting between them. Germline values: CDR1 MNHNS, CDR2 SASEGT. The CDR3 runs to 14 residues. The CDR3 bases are TGTGCCGCAGGGATGGAGGGGCTAAACAATGAGCAGTTCTTC. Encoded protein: CAAGMEGLNNEQFF.

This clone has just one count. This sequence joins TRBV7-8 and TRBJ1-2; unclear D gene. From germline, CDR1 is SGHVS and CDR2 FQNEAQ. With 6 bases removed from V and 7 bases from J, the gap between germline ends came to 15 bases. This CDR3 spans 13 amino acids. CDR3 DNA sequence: TGTGCCAGCAGTCCTGTCACGCGGGGTGGCTACACCTTC. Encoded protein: CASSPVTRGGYTF.

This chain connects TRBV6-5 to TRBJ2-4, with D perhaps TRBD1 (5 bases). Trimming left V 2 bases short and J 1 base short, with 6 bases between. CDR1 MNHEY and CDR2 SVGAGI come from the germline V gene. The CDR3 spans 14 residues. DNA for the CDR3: TGTGCCAGCAGTTACGCAGGGGCCAAAAACATTCAGTACTTC. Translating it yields CASSYAGAKNIQYF.

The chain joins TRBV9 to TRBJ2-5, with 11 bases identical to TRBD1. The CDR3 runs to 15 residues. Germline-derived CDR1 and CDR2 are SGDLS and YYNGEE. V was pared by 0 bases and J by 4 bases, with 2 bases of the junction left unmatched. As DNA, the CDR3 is TGTGCCAGCAGCGTAGCCGGGACAGGGGGAGAGACCCAGTACTTC. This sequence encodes CASSVAGTGGETQYF.

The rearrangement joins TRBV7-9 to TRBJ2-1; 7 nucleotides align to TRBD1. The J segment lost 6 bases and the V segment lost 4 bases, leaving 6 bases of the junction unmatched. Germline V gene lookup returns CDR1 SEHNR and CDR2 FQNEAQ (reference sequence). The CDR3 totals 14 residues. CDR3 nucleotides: TGTGCCAGCAGCTACGTCGACAGGGTCAATGAGCAGTTCTTC. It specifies CASSYVDRVNEQFF.

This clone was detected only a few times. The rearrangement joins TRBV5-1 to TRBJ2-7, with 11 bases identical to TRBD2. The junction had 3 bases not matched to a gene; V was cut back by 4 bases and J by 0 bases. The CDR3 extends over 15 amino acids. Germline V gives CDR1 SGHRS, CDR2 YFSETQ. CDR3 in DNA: TGCGCCAGCAGCGGAGGGACTAGCGGCTCCTACGAGCAGTACTTC. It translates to CASSGGTSGSYEQYF.

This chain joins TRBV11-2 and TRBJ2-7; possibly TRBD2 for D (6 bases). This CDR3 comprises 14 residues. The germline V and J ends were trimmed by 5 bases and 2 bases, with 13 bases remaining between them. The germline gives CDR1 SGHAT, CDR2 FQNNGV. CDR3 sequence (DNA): TGTGCCAGCAGCCCCATAGCGGACACCTACGAGCAGTACTTC. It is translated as CASSPIADTYEQYF.

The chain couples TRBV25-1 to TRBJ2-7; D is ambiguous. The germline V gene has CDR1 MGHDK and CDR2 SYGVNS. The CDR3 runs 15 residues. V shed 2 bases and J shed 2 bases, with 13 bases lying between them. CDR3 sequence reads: CASSESLGQTYEQYF. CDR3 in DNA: TGTGCCAGCAGTGAAAGTCTAGGCCAGACCTACGAGCAGTACTTC.

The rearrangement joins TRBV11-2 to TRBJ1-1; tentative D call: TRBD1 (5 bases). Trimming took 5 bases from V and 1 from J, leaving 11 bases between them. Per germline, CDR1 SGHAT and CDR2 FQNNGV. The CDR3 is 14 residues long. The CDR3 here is CASSAQGGNTEAFF. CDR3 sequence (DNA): TGTGCCAGCAGCGCCCAGGGTGGGAACACTGAAGCTTTCTTT.

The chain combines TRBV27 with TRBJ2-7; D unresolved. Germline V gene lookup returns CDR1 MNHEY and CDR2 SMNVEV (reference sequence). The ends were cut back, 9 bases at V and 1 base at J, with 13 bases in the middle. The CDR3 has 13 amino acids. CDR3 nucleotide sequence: TGTGCCAGTCGACTCCACCCTTCCTACGAGCAGTACTTC. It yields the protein CASRLHPSYEQYF.

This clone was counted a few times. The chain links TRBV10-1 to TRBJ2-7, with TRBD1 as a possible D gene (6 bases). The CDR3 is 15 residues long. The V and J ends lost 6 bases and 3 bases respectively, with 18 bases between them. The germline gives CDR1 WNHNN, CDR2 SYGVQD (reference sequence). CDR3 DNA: TGCGCCAGCAGCGAGAACATCAGGGGACACTACGAGCAGTACTTC. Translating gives CASSENIRGHYEQYF.

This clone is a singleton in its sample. The CDR3 here is CSATTPETQYF. The CDR3 bases are TGCAGTGCTACGACTCCAGAGACCCAGTACTTC. The chain combines TRBV20-1 with TRBJ2-5, with D unclear. Deletions cut 4 bases from V and 4 bases from J, with 7 bases between. Germline V gives CDR1 DFQATT, CDR2 SNEGSKA (reference sequence). The CDR3 extends over 11 amino acids.

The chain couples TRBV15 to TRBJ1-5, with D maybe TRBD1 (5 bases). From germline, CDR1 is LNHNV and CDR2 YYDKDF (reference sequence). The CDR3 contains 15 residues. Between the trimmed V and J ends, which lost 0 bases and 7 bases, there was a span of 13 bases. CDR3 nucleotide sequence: TGTGCCACCAGCAGAGATCTAGGGGCAGGCCAGCCCCAGCATTTT. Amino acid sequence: CATSRDLGAGQPQHF. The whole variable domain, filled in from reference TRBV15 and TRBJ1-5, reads DAMVIQNPRYQVTQFGKPVTLSCSQTLNHNVMYWYQQKSSQAPKLLFHYYDKDFNNEADTPDNFQSRRPNTSFCFLDIRSPGLGDTAMYLCATSRDLGAGQPQHFGDGTRLSIL.

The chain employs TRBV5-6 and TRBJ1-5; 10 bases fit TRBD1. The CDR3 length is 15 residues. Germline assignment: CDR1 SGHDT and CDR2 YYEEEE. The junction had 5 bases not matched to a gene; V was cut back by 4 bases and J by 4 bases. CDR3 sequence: CASSPGQGVNQPQHF. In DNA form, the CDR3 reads TGTGCCAGCAGCCCTGGACAGGGGGTAAATCAGCCCCAGCATTTT.